This T cell receptor (beta chain) was identified during a study of graft-versus-host responses after intestinal transplantation. Study at large: Multivisceral, liver-intestinal, or isolated intestinal grafts were transplanted into recipients. Study conclusions and caveats: Declines in HvG clones occurring early post-transplant were associated with peak circulating GvH clone levels. GvH clones occurred in recipient marrow; some first appeared in ileum or blood. The presence of high graft-versus-host to host-versus-graft clonal ratios in allografts characterized patients with graft-donor T cell macrochimerism.

Generated by immunoSEQ multiplex PCR, the TCRdb table keeps only in-frame clones and is missing some. The sample has tens of thousands of clones; approximately 95% are singletons. Regarding this clone: Antigen specificity is unknown.

Germline V gene lookup returns CDR1 SGHAT and CDR2 FQNNGV. With V trimmed by 5 bases and J by 4 bases, 7 bases remained unmatched. The CDR3 has 18 residues. This TCR came from a human donor who was the organ donor for an intestinal transplant. V usage is TRBV11-2 and J usage is TRBJ2-2, with 16 bases fitting TRBD2. This specimen was unstimulated CD8+ T cells sorted from spleen or lymph node cells, taken before transplant. The CDR3 region is CASSPLGLAGGVTGELFF. In DNA, the CDR3 is TGTGCCAGCAGCCCGCTGGGACTAGCGGGGGGGGTCACCGGGGAGCTGTTTTTT.